The 7 T cell receptor beta chains reported below all come from one sample, sequenced in a study of blood T cell repertoires in COVID-19. Assay: immunoSEQ multiplex PCR; the TCRdb copy retains only in-frame clones and omits some. The table records about 150,000 clones, roughly 84% of them present only once. What was sequenced was peripheral blood. These receptors all come from a young man with COVID-19, enrolled during active disease.

The CDR3 coding sequence is TGTGCCAGCAGTTTAGCGGGAGGAGGTAACTACGAGCAGTACTTC. It is translated as CASSLAGGGNYEQYF. The chain employs TRBV28 and TRBJ2-7, with 8 bases fitting TRBD2. This CDR3 spans 15 amino acids. The germline CDR1 and CDR2 sequences are MDHEN and SYDVKM. V was clipped by 2 bases and J by 3 bases; unmatched bases: 6.

This chain links TRBV30 with TRBJ2-2, with D tentatively TRBD1 or TRBD2 (5 bases each). Deletions cut 5 bases from V and 2 bases from J, with 12 bases between. Per the germline V gene, CDR1 is GTSNPN and CDR2 is SVGIG (reference sequence). This CDR3 contains 14 residues. As DNA, the CDR3 is TGTGCCTGGGGACACGGGATCAACACCGGGGAGCTGTTTTTT. It yields the protein CAWGHGINTGELFF.

The chain has TRBV6-5 and TRBJ1-3, with 9 bases fitting TRBD1. The length of the CDR3 is 15 residues. Germline-derived CDR1 and CDR2 are MNHEY and SVGAGI. J was trimmed by 2 bases and V by 6 bases; bases with no gene match: 5. DNA for the CDR3: TGTGCCAGCAGACTAGGGACAGGGCCTGGAAACACCATATATTTT. Amino acid sequence: CASRLGTGPGNTIYF.

The rearrangement links TRBV6-6 to TRBJ2-1; TRBD2 matches at 10 bases. Germline V gene lookup returns CDR1 MNHNY and CDR2 SVGAGI (reference sequence). This CDR3 contains 14 residues. Losses at the gene ends were 10 bases for V and 5 bases for J; bases not matched to a gene: 8. This chain's CDR3 is CATLPSGSDNEQFF. The CDR3 bases are TGTGCCACCCTTCCTAGCGGGAGTGACAATGAGCAGTTCTTC.

This sequence joins TRBV7-9 and TRBJ2-7; 11 nucleotides agree with TRBD1. V lost 3 bases and J lost 7; bases outside the gene matches: 5. Germline V gives CDR1 SEHNR, CDR2 FQNEAQ (reference sequence). This CDR3 has 14 amino acids. The chain's CDR3 is CASSLGRDRGEQYF. The CDR3 DNA reads as TGTGCCAGCAGCTTGGGGAGGGACAGGGGGGAGCAGTACTTC.

The rearrangement links TRBV24-1 to TRBJ2-5; 9 bases are shared with TRBD2. The CDR3 extends over 17 amino acids. V dropped 2 bases and J dropped 5; count of bases not matched to a gene: 11. Germline CDR1 is KGHDR and CDR2 is SFDVKD. The CDR3 here is CATSDSRLSGRRETQYF. The CDR3 DNA reads as TGTGCCACCAGTGATTCCCGACTGAGCGGGAGGCGCGAGACCCAGTACTTC.

This clone was seen only once. V is TRBV7-8 and J is TRBJ1-2; TRBD1 aligns across 10 bases. Germline lookup yields CDR1 SGHVS and CDR2 FQNEAQ. The CDR3 consists of 15 residues. J lost 4 bases, V lost 5 bases, and 7 bases had no gene match. CDR3 sequence reads: CASSADRGQSYGYTF. The CDR3 bases are TGTGCCAGCAGCGCCGACAGGGGGCAGAGCTATGGCTACACCTTC.